This T cell receptor beta chain was observed in a study of cytomegalovirus exposure and HLA in healthy donors. The table lists this clone with a few counts. The germline gene is not matched at one end of the junction; a read error may be the cause. From germline, CDR1 is MNHEY and CDR2 SVGAGI. The CDR3 runs to 12 residues. The PCR had 60 Vbeta and 13 Jbeta primers. Sequencing used immunoSEQ multiplex PCR; TCRdb keeps in-frame clones, though not all of them. The repertoire has 150,000 to 200,000 clones, approximately 71% of them found once; the top ten carry 4.5%. The sequence came from a woman under 30 in good health and CMV-seropositive. V gene TRBV6-5 combines with J gene TRBJ1-2; D not resolved. The source material was PBMCs. The CDR3 loop is CASSYGAERQSF. CDR3 DNA sequence: TGTGCCAGCAGTTACGGTGCAGAAAGACAAAGTTTC.